Each of the 29 T cell receptor beta chains below was sequenced from the same sample in a study of T cells after yellow fever vaccination. TCRdb redid the calling of the 5' RACE reads with MiXCR, one entry per CDR3 protein. The data hold 170,000 or so distinct CDR3 sequences, with approximately 6% observed a single time. The specimen was CD4+ T cells sorted from PBMCs, collected on the day of the first yellow fever vaccination. Receptors were obtained from a man aged 18 to 30 who received the YFV17D yellow fever vaccine.

This clonotype appeared many times. The chain employs TRBV5-1 and TRBJ2-1; D gene uncertain. Per the germline V gene, CDR1 is SGHRS and CDR2 is YFSETQ. The CDR3 is made up of 15 amino acids. V was shortened by 0 bases and J by 0 bases, with 7 bases between the two germline ends. DNA for the CDR3: TGCGCCAGCAGCTTGGGGTCACTCTCCTACAATGAGCAGTTCTTC. Protein sequence: CASSLGSLSYNEQFF.

This clonotype was counted ten times or more. The V and J genes are TRBV12-3 or TRBV12-4 and TRBJ2-5; 9 nucleotides agree with TRBD1. V gave up 6 bases and J gave up 4 bases; unmatched junction bases: 6. The CDR3 covers 14 residues. CDR3 nucleotide sequence: TGTGCCAGCAGGTCTGACAGGGGGGTAGAGACCCAGTACTTC. This gives the protein CASRSDRGVETQYF.

As to this clonotype: Since a much larger clone is just one base distant, this may be a read error. The chain joins TRBV14 to TRBJ2-5, with D tentatively TRBD1 or TRBD2 (5 bases each). This CDR3 spans 14 amino acids. The germline gives CDR1 SGHDN, CDR2 FVKESK. CDR3 residues: CASSFRAGQESQYF. The CDR3 DNA follows: TGTGCCAGCAGCTTCAGGGCGGGTCAAGAGAGCCAGTACTTC.

In its sample, this clonotype was seen many times. The V and J genes are TRBV7-2 and TRBJ1-1; a weak D match, TRBD1 (5 bases). From germline, CDR1 is SGHTA and CDR2 FQGNSA. This CDR3 spans 13 amino acids. V lost 6 bases and J lost 5, with 13 bases in between. CDR3 nucleotide sequence: TGTGCCAGCAGTTCTATCAGGGATACTGAAGCTTTCTTT. Amino acids: CASSSIRDTEAFF.

This clonotype has at least ten counts. This chain uses TRBV7-2 with TRBJ2-2, with D unclear. Germline loops: CDR1 SGHTA, CDR2 FQGNSA. CDR3 size: 14 residues. Trimming removed 3 bases at V and 4 bases at J, with 9 bases between. In DNA, the CDR3 is TGTGCCAGCAGCTTTATCAGCGCCACCGGGGAGCTGTTTTTT. It translates to CASSFISATGELFF.

This clonotype has just a few counts. The CDR3 loop reads CASSLDGAGGANTGELFF. The CDR3 coding sequence is TGTGCCAGCAGCTTAGATGGAGCGGGGGGGGCGAACACCGGGGAGCTGTTTTTT. The chain employs TRBV11-3 and TRBJ2-2; 10 bases agree with TRBD2. The junction had 4 bases not matched to a gene; V was cut back by 0 bases and J by 0 bases. The CDR3 length is 18 residues. Germline V CDR1 and CDR2: SGHNT, YENEEA.

This clonotype has ten or more counts. Relative to the germline gene, one junction end is altered; a read error may explain this. The CDR3 bases are TGTGCCAGCTGTGAAGTGGTGGGGACATACCCCCCAGATACGCAGTATTTT. It codes for CASCEVVGTYPPDTQYF. The V call is TRBV6-1, the J call TRBJ2-3, with a possible D match to TRBD1 (6 bases). CDR3 length: 17 residues. CDR1 and CDR2 (germline): MNHNS, SASEGT.

The rearrangement joins TRBV5-4 to TRBJ2-3; the match to TRBD2 covers 10 bases. There are 16 residues in the CDR3. Trimming removed 0 bases from V and 1 base from J; junction bases left unmatched: 2. Germline V gives CDR1 SGHNT, CDR2 YYREEE (reference sequence). DNA of the CDR3: TGTGCCAGCAGCTTGGAGCGGGGGGGCCGCACAGATACGCAGTATTTT. Amino acid sequence: CASSLERGGRTDTQYF.

This clonotype has a count of ten or more. This chain joins TRBV7-9 and TRBJ1-6; D not resolved. CDR1 is SEHNR, CDR2 FQNEAQ, per germline (reference sequence). The CDR3 consists of 13 residues. Trimming took 5 bases from V and 7 from J, leaving 9 bases between them. The CDR3 loop is CASSPTRNSPLHF. The CDR3, as DNA: TGTGCCAGCAGCCCCACAAGGAATTCACCCCTCCACTTT.

This clonotype has a count of ten or more. The chain has TRBV5-1 and TRBJ2-3, with D perhaps matching TRBD1 (6 bases). The ends were cut back, 4 bases at V and 6 bases at J, with 15 bases in the middle. Germline V CDR1 and CDR2: SGHRS, YFSETQ. This CDR3 has 14 amino acids. CDR3 DNA sequence: TGCGCCAGCAGCCTGTGGGGGCCAGGGGATACGCAGTATTTT. It is translated as CASSLWGPGDTQYF.

The chain has TRBV6-5 and TRBJ2-7; maybe TRBD1 (5 bases). This CDR3 spans 15 amino acids. V lost 0 bases and J lost 2, with 11 bases in between. Germline loops: CDR1 MNHEY, CDR2 SVGAGI. The CDR3 DNA reads as TGTGCCAGCAGTTACTCTACGCAGGGCGCCTACGAGCAGTACTTC. Residues: CASSYSTQGAYEQYF.

In this sample, this clonotype turned up many times. The V gene is TRBV18, the J gene TRBJ1-1; D remains ambiguous. Deletions cut 2 bases from V and 1 base from J, with 8 bases between. Germline-derived CDR1 and CDR2 are KGHSH and LQKENI. CDR3 length: 14 amino acids. This chain's CDR3 is CASSPGDPNTEAFF. In nucleotides, the CDR3 is TGTGCCAGCTCACCAGGAGATCCGAACACTGAAGCTTTCTTT.

This clonotype was recorded at least ten times. This chain connects TRBV7-2 to TRBJ2-3; D gene ambiguous. V was pared by 4 bases and J by 2 bases, with 13 bases between. Germline-derived CDR1 and CDR2 are SGHTA and FQGNSA. This CDR3 is built from 15 residues. Written as DNA, the CDR3 is TGTGCCAGCAGCTCGCTTTTTGACAACACAGATACGCAGTATTTT. Translation: CASSSLFDNTDTQYF.

This clonotype was seen ten or more times. The chain combines TRBV3-1 with TRBJ2-2, with 7 nucleotides matching TRBD1. Germline V gene data show CDR1 as LGHDT and CDR2 as YNNKEL (reference sequence). V shed 2 bases, J shed 1 base, and the junction held 13 bases outside the gene matches. The CDR3 consists of 19 residues. CDR3 protein: CASSQISTHRQGNTGELFF. The CDR3 coding sequence is TGTGCCAGCAGCCAAATATCCACTCACCGACAGGGGAACACCGGGGAGCTGTTTTTT.

The rearrangement links TRBV4-3 to TRBJ2-6, with 9 bases that match TRBD1. CDR1 and CDR2 from the germline V gene are LGHNA and YSLEER. This CDR3 contains 18 residues. J lost 4 bases, V lost 2 bases, and 9 bases had no gene match. CDR3 region: CASSQKQGAAWGANVLTF. DNA of the CDR3: TGCGCCAGCAGCCAAAAACAGGGGGCCGCGTGGGGGGCCAACGTCCTGACTTTC.

This clonotype has just a few counts. V usage is TRBV7-2 and J usage is TRBJ1-3; 8 bases line up with TRBD1. Germline CDR1 is SGHTA and CDR2 is FQGNSA. CDR3 length equals 17 residues. V trimming: 5 bases; J trimming: 0 bases; junction bases outside the gene matches: 9. CDR3 sequence (DNA): TGTGCCAGCAGCAGCACGACAGGGGACTTCTCTGGAAACACCATATATTTT. It yields the protein CASSSTTGDFSGNTIYF.

This clonotype was counted many times. The chain joins TRBV6-2 or TRBV6-3 to TRBJ2-3, with D unclear. Between the trimmed V and J ends, which lost 8 bases and 0 bases, there was a span of 18 bases. Germline V gene lookup returns CDR1 MNHEY and CDR2 SVGEGT. This CDR3 region has 16 residues. The CDR3, as DNA: TGTGCCAGCGGGCAAGGACCAGTCTTTAGCACAGATACGCAGTATTTT. Translated: CASGQGPVFSTDTQYF.

There are many counts of this clonotype. The J gene is TRBJ2-1, the V gene TRBV3-1; D is perhaps TRBD2 (6 bases). The V and J ends lost 8 bases and 10 bases respectively, with 12 bases between them. The CDR3 is 11 residues long. The V gene's germline CDR1 is LGHDT and CDR2 YNNKEL (reference sequence). In nucleotides, the CDR3 is TGTGCCAGCTCGGGAAGCGGGGAGCAGTTCTTC. Protein sequence: CASSGSGEQFF.

The chain combines TRBV5-6 with TRBJ1-1; TRBD1 matches at 7 bases. The CDR3 loop spans 14 amino acids. CDR1 and CDR2 (germline): SGHDT, YYEEEE. V shed 6 bases, J shed 3 bases, and the junction held 8 bases outside the gene matches. The CDR3 is CASKRAGGDTEAFF. The CDR3 DNA follows: TGTGCCAGCAAAAGGGCAGGGGGTGACACTGAAGCTTTCTTT. Using reference TRBV5-6 and TRBJ1-1 for the parts outside the CDR3, the full variable domain is DAGVTQSPTHLIKTRGQQVTLRCSPKSGHDTVSWYQQALGQGPQFIFQYYEEEERQRGNFPDRFSGHQFPNYSSELNVNALLLGDSALYLCASKRAGGDTEAFFGQGTRLTVV.

This clonotype was detected only a few times. The V and J genes are TRBV20-1 and TRBJ2-7; weak D call: TRBD1 (5 bases). This CDR3 has 12 amino acids. Germline values: CDR1 DFQATT, CDR2 SNEGSKA (reference sequence). Trimming removed 3 bases at V and 5 bases at J, with 11 bases between. In DNA form, the CDR3 reads TGCAGTGCTAGGCAGGGTATCGACGAGCAGTACTTC. Encoded protein: CSARQGIDEQYF.

V is TRBV5-4 and J is TRBJ2-2, with 9 bases matching TRBD1. The CDR3 sequence is 16 residues long. From germline, CDR1 is SGHNT and CDR2 YYREEE (reference sequence). Losses at the gene ends were 4 bases for V and 2 bases for J; bases not matched to a gene: 6. The CDR3 DNA follows: TGTGCCAGCAGCCGTCTGACAGGGGGAAACACCGGGGAGCTGTTTTTT. This sequence encodes CASSRLTGGNTGELFF.

The sample holds many counts of this clonotype. The gene calls are TRBV5-1 and TRBJ1-1; a possible D gene is TRBD1 (6 bases). The CDR3 spans 14 residues. V dropped 3 bases and J dropped 1 base, with 10 bases sitting between them. The germline CDR1 and CDR2 sequences are SGHRS and YFSETQ. This CDR3 is CASSSQGGNTEAFF. For the CDR3, the DNA is TGCGCCAGCAGCTCACAGGGCGGGAACACTGAAGCTTTCTTT.

The CDR3 region is CASSRAGDRNQPQHF. The DNA of the CDR3 is TGTGCCAGCTCACGGGCAGGGGACCGCAATCAGCCCCAGCATTTT. This chain joins TRBV18 and TRBJ1-5; D is possibly TRBD1 (6 bases). The CDR3 spans 15 residues. V lost 4 bases to trimming and J lost 2 bases, with 12 bases between them. CDR1 is KGHSH and CDR2 is LQKENI in the germline V gene.

This clonotype occurred many times. The J gene is TRBJ2-2, the V gene TRBV5-1, with D maybe TRBD1 (6 bases). Looked up from germline, CDR1 is SGHRS and CDR2 is YFSETQ. The CDR3 has 15 amino acids. V gave up 6 bases and J gave up 5 bases, with 17 bases separating them. The CDR3 bases are TGCGCCAGCACCTACAGGGTGTTAGGAACCGGGGAGCTGTTTTTT. Residues: CASTYRVLGTGELFF.

The genes are TRBV5-1 and TRBJ2-7; D not certain. V dropped 0 bases and J dropped 1 base, with 17 bases sitting between them. The CDR3 sequence is 17 residues long. Germline V gene sequence: CDR1 SGHRS, CDR2 YFSETQ. The CDR3, as DNA: TGCGCCAGCAGCTTGGTTTGGTCGAACAAAGAATCCTACGAGCAGTACTTC. Translating gives CASSLVWSNKESYEQYF.

A note on this clonotype: A much larger clone sits a single nucleotide away, making a read error possible. This chain connects TRBV6-2 or TRBV6-3 to TRBJ2-1; perhaps TRBD1 as D (5 bases). CDR1 and CDR2 from the germline V gene are MNHEY and SVGEGT. The CDR3 covers 16 residues. The V end lost 3 bases, the J end lost 3 bases, and 15 bases lay between the germline ends. This CDR3 reads CASSYHDRVLYNEQFF. CDR3 bases: TGTGCCAGCAGTTATCATGACAGAGTTCTCTACAATGAGCAGTTCTTC.

The V and J genes are TRBV29-1 and TRBJ2-1; no clear D. CDR3 size: 13 residues. The germline CDR1 and CDR2 sequences are SQVTM and ANQGSEA. V shed 4 bases and J shed 7 bases, with 14 bases lying between them. The CDR3 reads CSVVGRALNEQFF. In nucleotides, the CDR3 is TGCAGCGTTGTCGGACGGGCCCTGAATGAGCAGTTCTTC.

This clonotype was detected many times. This chain joins TRBV20-1 and TRBJ2-1; a possible D gene is TRBD2 (6 bases). The CDR3 loop spans 12 amino acids. The V gene's germline CDR1 is DFQATT and CDR2 SNEGSKA (reference sequence). Deletions cut 3 bases from V and 8 bases from J, with 11 bases between. This CDR3 is CSARRGGDEQFF. As DNA, the CDR3 is TGCAGTGCTAGGCGGGGTGGCGATGAGCAGTTCTTC.

This clonotype occurred many times. The rearrangement uses TRBV5-1 and TRBJ1-2, with 11 bases aligning to TRBD1. Germline-derived CDR1 and CDR2 are SGHRS and YFSETQ. The J segment lost 5 bases and the V segment lost 0 bases, leaving 9 bases of the junction unmatched. The CDR3 is 17 residues long. Here the CDR3 reads CASSLAPLGQGDYGYTF. The DNA of the CDR3 is TGCGCCAGCAGCTTGGCCCCCTTGGGACAGGGGGATTATGGCTACACCTTC.